Presented here are 14 T cell receptor beta chains from one specimen sequenced in a study of blood T cell repertoires in COVID-19. TCRdb's copy holds only in-frame clones and misses some; the assay was immunoSEQ multiplex PCR. Seen here are fewer than 350,000 clones, roughly nine tenths observed once, and the top ten hold more than 10%. The sample was peripheral blood. The receptors derive from a woman aged 25 to 39 with COVID-19, enrolled during active disease.

This clone was recorded once. This sequence joins TRBV7-8 and TRBJ1-1; 7 bases are shared with TRBD1. V was clipped by 4 bases and J by 7 bases; unmatched bases: 3. The germline V gene encodes CDR1 SGHVS and CDR2 FQNEAQ. This CDR3 has 12 residues. The chain's CDR3 is CASSWDRDEAFF. CDR3 sequence (DNA): TGTGCCAGCAGCTGGGACAGAGATGAAGCTTTCTTT.

This chain uses TRBV24-1 with TRBJ2-1, with TRBD2 as a possible D gene (6 bases). The CDR3 runs to 14 residues. The germline V and J ends were trimmed by 5 bases and 0 bases, with 7 bases remaining between them. The germline gives CDR1 KGHDR, CDR2 SFDVKD. The DNA of the CDR3 is TGTGCCACCAGTGCAGCGGGCTCCTACAATGAGCAGTTCTTC. It translates to CATSAAGSYNEQFF.

This chain links TRBV5-1 with TRBJ1-1, with 8 bases identical to TRBD1. V shed 0 bases, J shed 6 bases, and the junction held 4 bases outside the gene matches. CDR3 size: 14 residues. The V gene's germline CDR1 is SGHRS and CDR2 YFSETQ. CDR3 loop: CASSLGQGASEAFF. DNA of the CDR3: TGCGCCAGCAGCTTGGGGCAGGGGGCATCTGAAGCTTTCTTT.

This chain connects TRBV11-2 to TRBJ1-6; the D gene is possibly TRBD1 (5 bases). The germline V gene encodes CDR1 SGHAT and CDR2 FQNNGV. CDR3 length: 16 residues. V lost 0 bases, J lost 6 bases, and 12 bases lay in between. As DNA, the CDR3 is TGTGCCAGCAGCTTAGACGGGACGGGGGGTAATTCACCCCTCCACTTT. Encoded protein: CASSLDGTGGNSPLHF. The full variable domain, with the rest looked up from reference TRBV11-2 and TRBJ1-6, is EAGVAQSPRYKIIEKRQSVAFWCNPISGHATLYWYQQILGQGPKLLIQFQNNGVVDDSQLPKDRFSAERLKGVDSTLKIQPAKLEDSAVYLCASSLDGTGGNSPLHFGNGTRLTVT.

The gene calls are TRBV6-2 or TRBV6-3 and TRBJ2-7; D ambiguous. This CDR3 has 13 amino acids. CDR1 and CDR2 from the germline V gene are MNHEY and SVGEGT. The germline V and J ends were trimmed by 2 bases and 2 bases, with 7 bases remaining between them. In nucleotides, the CDR3 is TGTGCCAGCAGTTACGGCCATCCCTACGAGCAGTACTTC. This encodes CASSYGHPYEQYF.

The chain has TRBV5-1 and TRBJ2-7; 14 nucleotides align to TRBD2. In germline, CDR1 is SGHRS, CDR2 YFSETQ. The V segment lost 0 bases and the J segment 3 bases; nucleotides outside the gene matches: 17. The CDR3 runs to 21 residues. The CDR3 sequence: CASSLARGGRGLAGDVYEQYF. The CDR3, as DNA: TGCGCCAGCAGCTTGGCGAGGGGGGGGAGGGGACTAGCGGGGGATGTCTACGAGCAGTACTTC.

The rearrangement uses TRBV27 and TRBJ1-6, with no clear D. In germline, CDR1 is MNHEY, CDR2 SMNVEV (reference sequence). This CDR3 comprises 14 residues. V was trimmed by 3 bases and J by 8 bases, leaving 11 bases between them. The CDR3 bases are TGTGCCAGCAGTTTGCCGGGCGGGGATTCACCCCTCCACTTT. This gives the protein CASSLPGGDSPLHF.

This clone has only one observation. V gene TRBV5-1 combines with J gene TRBJ1-2; possibly TRBD1 for D (6 bases). Per germline, CDR1 SGHRS and CDR2 YFSETQ. V dropped 10 bases and J dropped 0 bases, with 13 bases sitting between them. This CDR3 comprises 13 residues. This CDR3 reads CAGRQDTNYGYTF. Here the CDR3 DNA reads TGCGCCGGCCGACAGGACACTAACTATGGCTACACCTTC.

This clone appeared a single time. The genes are TRBV3-1 (or the pseudogene TRBV3-2) and TRBJ2-1, with D uncertain. The V gene lost 2 bases and the J gene lost 9 bases, with 14 bases spanning the gap. The length of the CDR3 is 14 residues. The V gene's germline CDR1 is LGHDT and CDR2 YNNKEL (reference sequence). The CDR3 reads CASSQSRSSTEQFF. CDR3 sequence (DNA): TGTGCCAGCAGCCAATCCCGCTCTAGTACTGAGCAGTTCTTC.

The J gene is TRBJ2-3, the V gene TRBV4-1; the D gene is possibly TRBD2 (6 bases). In germline, CDR1 is MGHRA, CDR2 YSYEKL. The CDR3 is 16 amino acids. The V gene lost 1 base and the J gene lost 3 bases, with 14 bases spanning the gap. This CDR3 reads CASSQGSLARTDTQYF. The DNA for the CDR3 is TGCGCCAGCAGCCAAGGGTCGCTAGCGAGGACAGATACGCAGTATTTT.

The CDR3 DNA follows: TGCGCCAGCAGCTTGGCCGACTCAGATGAGCAGTACTTC. Its protein product is CASSLADSDEQYF. The chain recombines TRBV5-1 with TRBJ2-7; D remains ambiguous. The V and J ends lost 0 bases and 7 bases respectively, with 11 bases between them. Germline CDR1 and CDR2: SGHRS and YFSETQ. CDR3 length: 13 amino acids.

The chain joins TRBV5-1 to TRBJ1-1, with D maybe TRBD1 (6 bases). The length of the CDR3 is 16 residues. Germline CDR1 reads SGHRS; CDR2 reads YFSETQ. Trimming took 4 bases from V and 0 from J, leaving 16 bases between them. The CDR3 is CASSQRPGQLNTEAFF. The CDR3 coding sequence is TGCGCCAGCAGCCAACGACCGGGACAATTGAACACTGAAGCTTTCTTT.

This chain uses TRBV5-1 with TRBJ2-6; 10 nucleotides line up with TRBD2. Germline CDR1 SGHRS, CDR2 YFSETQ. The CDR3 is 17 residues long. With 3 bases clipped from V and 0 bases from J, the junction kept 3 bases outside the gene matches. CDR3 sequence (DNA): TGCGCCAGCAGCTGGTCTAGCGGGAGCTCTGGGGCCAACGTCCTGACTTTC. Its protein product is CASSWSSGSSGANVLTF.

This chain connects TRBV27 to TRBJ2-2, with 11 bases aligning to TRBD2. Losses at the gene ends were 5 bases for V and 4 bases for J; bases not matched to a gene: 9. CDR3 length equals 17 residues. In germline, CDR1 is MNHEY, CDR2 SMNVEV (reference sequence). CDR3 nucleotides: TGTGCCAGCAGTCCAGTAGCGGGGGGGCCCATCACCGGGGAGCTGTTTTTT. Protein: CASSPVAGGPITGELFF.